A selection of T cell receptor beta chains follows, all from one sample in a study of blood T cells in healthy people across ages. TCRdb called the 5' RACE reads again in MiXCR, with one record for every CDR3 protein. The profile covers hundreds of thousands of distinct CDR3 sequences, with under 45% appearing a single time and about 19% taken by the ten largest. Sequencing was performed on blood. The origin of the receptors is a man aged 55-75 years in good health. Each CDR3 is given with its conserved first and last residue. D genes are given only for firm matches. The size field is filled for only some rows; it gives once, few, many or a size class.

d_gene,j_gene,abundance,len,v_gene,CDR3nt,CDR3aa
.,TRBJ2-4,few,15,TRBV3-1,TGTGCCAGCAGCCAAGATGGCAGGATCGGGAACATTCAGTACTTC,CASSQDGRIGNIQYF
.,TRBJ2-3,.,15,TRBV20-1,TGCAGTGCTAAAAAGCGGAGCCCTCACACAGATACGCAGTATTTT,CSAKKRSPHTDTQYF
.,TRBJ1-1,.,14,TRBV11-2,TGTGCCAGCAGCCCCGTGACAGGGAACACTGAAGCTTTCTTT,CASSPVTGNTEAFF
.,TRBJ1-3,.,16,TRBV27,TGTGCCAGCAGTCCTTCAGTGATACTCTCTGGAAACACCATATATTTT,CASSPSVILSGNTIYF
.,TRBJ2-1,few,15,TRBV9,TGTGCCAGCAGCGTACGAGGGGGGGCCTACAATGAGCAGTTCTTC,CASSVRGGAYNEQFF
.,TRBJ1-1,.,16,TRBV11-2,TGTGCCAGCAGCTTAGGACCCTCAGACGGCGACACTGAAGCTTTCTTT,CASSLGPSDGDTEAFF
TRBD1,TRBJ1-1,.,15,TRBV5-5,TGTGCCAGCAGCCCAACAGGGGCCCCGAGCACTGAAGCTTTCTTT,CASSPTGAPSTEAFF
.,TRBJ2-7,.,10,TRBV20-1,TGCAGTGCTAGGGGCGACGAGCAGTACTTC,CSARGDEQYF
.,TRBJ2-1,.,15,TRBV6-1,TGTGCCAGCAGTGCTCTAGCTGGGGTATACAATGAGCAGTTCTTC,CASSALAGVYNEQFF
.,TRBJ2-7,many,14,TRBV11-2,TGTGCCAGCAGCTTAGGGGTCACTACCTACGAGCAGTACTTC,CASSLGVTTYEQYF
TRBD1,TRBJ1-5,.,15,TRBV20-1,TGCAGTGCTAGAACGACAGGGGAGGGGGATCAGCCCCAGCATTTT,CSARTTGEGDQPQHF
TRBD1,TRBJ2-1,.,14,TRBV20-1,TGCAGTGCTAGGACAGGGTTTGCCTACAATGAGCAGTTCTTC,CSARTGFAYNEQFF
TRBD2,TRBJ2-1,.,19,TRBV20-1,TGCAGTGCTATGGAGTTGCTAGCGGGGGGACCTAGCTCCTACAATGAGCAGTTCTTC,CSAMELLAGGPSSYNEQFF
.,TRBJ1-4,.,15,TRBV4-2,TGTGCCAGCAGCGCCTCAGGGCCGACTAATGAAAAACTGTTTTTT,CASSASGPTNEKLFF
.,TRBJ2-7,.,12,TRBV29-1,TGCAGCGTTGTCGGCGGCTCCTACGAGCAGTACTTC,CSVVGGSYEQYF
.,TRBJ1-2,.,14,TRBV7-2,TGTGCCAGCAGTCCTGCTCGGACAGCTTATGGCTACACCTTC,CASSPARTAYGYTF
.,TRBJ2-3,few,16,TRBV20-1,TGCAGTGCTAGAGGGGCTCTTAGCGCCGACCGAAATACGCAGTATTTT,CSARGALSADRNTQYF
.,TRBJ2-1,.,10,TRBV20-1,TGCAGTGTAAGGGGGGTCGAGCAGTTCTTC,CSVRGVEQFF
.,TRBJ2-1,.,16,TRBV2,TGTGCCAGCAGTAGTCAGGGTGTAGGCTCCTACAATGAGCAGTTCTTC,CASSSQGVGSYNEQFF
.,TRBJ2-3,.,13,TRBV12-3/TRBV12-4,TGTCCCAGCAGTCGAAGCGCTGCAGATACGCAGTATTTT,CPSSRSAADTQYF
.,TRBJ1-2,.,15,TRBV7-9,TGTGCCAGCAGCTTAAAAGCAGGATCCAACTGTGGCTACACCTTC,CASSLKAGSNCGYTF
.,TRBJ1-1,.,9,TRBV29-1,TGCAGCGTTGAAGAGGAAGCTTTCTTT,CSVEEEAFF
.,TRBJ2-1,.,15,TRBV11-2,TGTGCCAGCAGCTTTCTAATGAGTTCCTACAATGAGCAGTTCTTC,CASSFLMSSYNEQFF
TRBD1,TRBJ2-3,.,15,TRBV15,TGTGCCACCAGCAGGGGACAGGGTAGGGTGGATACGCAGTATTTT,CATSRGQGRVDTQYF
.,TRBJ1-1,.,16,TRBV6-5,TGTGCCAGCAGCCCCCTTAATAGACGGGGGATGGGTGAAGCTTTCTTT,CASSPLNRRGMGEAFF
TRBD1,TRBJ2-7,.,17,TRBV4-1,TGCGCCAGCAGCCAAGTAGGGATAGGGACAGGGGCACGCGAGCAGTACTTC,CASSQVGIGTGAREQYF
.,TRBJ1-6,few,16,TRBV7-9,TGTGCCAGCAGCTTCGGGCAGAGCGTCTATAATTCACCCCTCCACTTT,CASSFGQSVYNSPLHF
.,TRBJ1-1,few,11,TRBV6-6,TGTGCCAGCGGCGGAGTCGCTGAAGCTTTCTTT,CASGGVAEAFF
.,TRBJ1-5,once,16,TRBV5-7,TGTGCCAGCAGCCCCCCGACAGAGCCCAAATCTCAGCCCCAGCATTTT,CASSPPTEPKSQPQHF
TRBD1,TRBJ1-2,.,21,TRBV27,TGTGCCAGCAGTTTATCCATCGGGCAGAGGGGGCCCCGTTCAGCTAACTATGGCTACACCTTC,CASSLSIGQRGPRSANYGYTF
.,TRBJ2-1,.,16,TRBV6-5,TGTGCCAGCAGTTCCCTGCAGGGCCCAGCTCAAGGTGAGCAGTTCTTC,CASSSLQGPAQGEQFF
.,TRBJ1-1,.,15,TRBV25-1,TGTGCCAGCAGCGGAAGTATGGGGAGGAACACTGAAGCTTTCTTT,CASSGSMGRNTEAFF